These T cell receptor beta chains were read from a single sample in a study of early T cells in non-severe SARS-CoV-2 infection. TCRdb independently ran MiXCR on the 5' RACE reads; one entry per CDR3 protein. The sample lists approximately 69,000 distinct CDR3 sequences, roughly 12% seen once, with roughly 2.5% in the top ten. The sample here was whole blood, taken at baseline. The receptor set was obtained from an adult who was a healthcare worker with PCR-confirmed SARS-CoV-2 infection or an uninfected control (not recorded which). CDR3s include the opening cysteine and the closing phenylalanine or tryptophan. A D gene is named only where the DNA matches it firmly.

TRBV2,TRBJ2-1,TRBD1,CASMTSGTGTLKEQFF
TRBV7-9,TRBJ1-1,-,CASSLAWGGSTEAFF
TRBV6-1,TRBJ2-3,TRBD1,CASSETQDREDTQYF
TRBV7-2,TRBJ2-7,-,CASSPYAGYEQYF
TRBV5-5,TRBJ1-5,TRBD1,CASSSLGGGTQPQHF
TRBV7-2,TRBJ2-6,-,CASSSQVASGANVLTF
TRBV28,TRBJ1-4,-,CAIDTAAPNEKLFF
TRBV2,TRBJ1-4,-,CASSQSVGREEKLFF
TRBV18,TRBJ2-1,-,CASSPSDSYNEQFF
TRBV20-1,TRBJ2-3,TRBD2,CSARRASGSTDTQYF
TRBV2,TRBJ2-3,-,CASSERGLVTIFQNTDTQYF
TRBV7-6,TRBJ2-3,TRBD2,CASSLMPSGADTQYF
TRBV12-3/TRBV12-4,TRBJ2-2,-,CASSSITGELFF
TRBV20-1,TRBJ2-2,TRBD2,CSASPSGLAIAGELFF
TRBV11-2,TRBJ2-2,TRBD1,CASSWRQGIAGELFF
TRBV11-2,TRBJ1-6,-,CASSLVPQVRAASPLHF
TRBV28,TRBJ1-1,-,CASRKGGQLGVGAFF
TRBV2,TRBJ2-2,-,CASTQAAGELFF
TRBV5-1,TRBJ2-5,-,CASSGDRGRETQYF
TRBV7-9,TRBJ1-5,-,CASSSFAQPQHF
TRBV24-1,TRBJ1-1,TRBD1,CATSDAGQGGGAFF
TRBV28,TRBJ1-4,-,CASSLSGREKLFF
TRBV29-1,TRBJ2-3,TRBD2,CSAKRGSRTDTQYF
TRBV6-5,TRBJ2-3,-,CASSYSGTSTDTQYF
TRBV3-1,TRBJ2-7,-,CASSRQTAYEQYF
TRBV4-1,TRBJ1-6,TRBD1,CASAYRQGGDSPLHF
TRBV28,TRBJ1-2,-,CASSPYSEDTF
TRBV6-6,TRBJ2-1,TRBD2,CASSYRRLAGGHNEQFF
TRBV4-3,TRBJ2-3,TRBD2,CASSQEGLADTDTQYF
TRBV12-3/TRBV12-4,TRBJ1-2,-,CASSPYRVYGYTF
TRBV20-1,TRBJ1-5,TRBD1,CSAPEVQGDNQPQHF
TRBV6-5,TRBJ2-7,-,CASSYSGAEPLYEQYF
TRBV10-2,TRBJ1-1,-,CASSKASNTEAFF
TRBV7-2,TRBJ2-1,-,CASSPDRAGAYNEQFF
TRBV5-8,TRBJ2-5,-,CASSLARGAPETQYF
TRBV11-2,TRBJ1-6,-,CASSLASSYNSPLHF
TRBV9,TRBJ1-6,-,CASSAYVDSPLHF
TRBV27,TRBJ2-7,TRBD1,CASSPRDRLGTYEQYF
TRBV2,TRBJ2-7,-,CASSEEGHGLISYEQYF
TRBV29-1,TRBJ2-3,-,CSVEFRRDTQYF
TRBV7-2,TRBJ2-1,TRBD1,CASSPAGTGFSPGQFF
TRBV9,TRBJ2-5,TRBD1,CASSPTTGGRRETQYF
TRBV6-5,TRBJ1-5,TRBD1,CASGPTDRGNQPQHF
TRBV7-8,TRBJ2-7,-,CASSLVGTGPLEQYF
TRBV7-8,TRBJ2-5,-,CASSLRAQETQYF
TRBV7-2,TRBJ2-3,-,CASSLALGKGDTQYF
TRBV9,TRBJ1-6,-,CASSPGSGEAYNSPLHF
TRBV4-2,TRBJ2-1,TRBD2,CASSQDNAGGPNEQFF
TRBV20-1,TRBJ1-4,-,CSAQSGAQEKLFF
TRBV10-2,TRBJ2-3,TRBD1,CASSRDRGREDTQYF
TRBV2,TRBJ1-5,-,CASSVTRNQPQHF
TRBV2,TRBJ2-5,-,CASGMTQYF
TRBV3-1,TRBJ2-1,-,CASSQVPGAKYNEQFF
TRBV18,TRBJ2-1,-,CASSPLPGSYNEQFF
TRBV28,TRBJ2-7,-,CASRGQLTPYEQYF
TRBV7-2,TRBJ2-3,-,CASSWRDWRGTDTQYF
TRBV29-1,TRBJ2-7,-,CSVEGERAYEQYF